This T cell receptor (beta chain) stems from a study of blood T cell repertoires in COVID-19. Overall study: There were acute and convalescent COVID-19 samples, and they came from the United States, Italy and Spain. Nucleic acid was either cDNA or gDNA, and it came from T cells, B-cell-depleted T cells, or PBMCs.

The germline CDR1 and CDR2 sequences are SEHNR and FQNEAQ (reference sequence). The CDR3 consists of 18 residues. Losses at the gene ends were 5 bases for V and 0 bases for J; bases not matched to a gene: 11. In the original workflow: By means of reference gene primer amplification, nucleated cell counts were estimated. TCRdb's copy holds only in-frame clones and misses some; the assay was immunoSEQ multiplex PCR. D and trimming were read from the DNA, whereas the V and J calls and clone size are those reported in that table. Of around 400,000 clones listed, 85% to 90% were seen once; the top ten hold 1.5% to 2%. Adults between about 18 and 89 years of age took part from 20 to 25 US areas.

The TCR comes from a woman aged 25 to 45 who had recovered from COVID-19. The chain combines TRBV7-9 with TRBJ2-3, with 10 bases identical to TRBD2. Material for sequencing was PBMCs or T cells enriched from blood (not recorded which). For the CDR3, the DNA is TGTGCCAGCAGCGATGGACCGGGACTAGCGCCCAGCACAGATACGCAGTATTTT. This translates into CASSDGPGLAPSTDTQYF.